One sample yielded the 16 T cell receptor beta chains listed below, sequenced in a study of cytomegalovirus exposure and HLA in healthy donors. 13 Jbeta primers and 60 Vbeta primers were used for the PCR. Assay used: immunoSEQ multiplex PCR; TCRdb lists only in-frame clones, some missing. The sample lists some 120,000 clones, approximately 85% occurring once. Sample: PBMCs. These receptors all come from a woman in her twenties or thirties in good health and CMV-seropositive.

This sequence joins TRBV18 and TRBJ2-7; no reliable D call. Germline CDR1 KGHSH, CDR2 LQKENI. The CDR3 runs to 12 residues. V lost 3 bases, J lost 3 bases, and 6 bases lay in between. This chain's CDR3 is CASSPVGYEQYF. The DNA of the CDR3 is TGTGCCAGCTCACCCGTCGGCTACGAGCAGTACTTC.

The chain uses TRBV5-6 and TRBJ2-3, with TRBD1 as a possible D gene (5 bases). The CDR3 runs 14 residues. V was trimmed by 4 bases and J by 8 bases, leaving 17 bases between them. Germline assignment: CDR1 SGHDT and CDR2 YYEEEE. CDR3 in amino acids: CASSALYDRGTQYF. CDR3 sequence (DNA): TGTGCCAGCAGCGCCCTTTATGATAGGGGTACGCAGTATTTT.

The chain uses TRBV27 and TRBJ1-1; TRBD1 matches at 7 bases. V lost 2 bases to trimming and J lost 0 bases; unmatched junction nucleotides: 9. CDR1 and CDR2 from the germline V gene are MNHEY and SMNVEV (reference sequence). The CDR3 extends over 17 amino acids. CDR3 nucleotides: TGTGCCAGCAGTTTAACGACCGGGACAGCACTGAACACTGAAGCTTTCTTT. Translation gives CASSLTTGTALNTEAFF.

In nucleotides, the CDR3 is TGTGCCTGGAGTGTCACATCGGAGACCCAGTACTTC. Its translation is CAWSVTSETQYF. V and J are TRBV30 and TRBJ2-5; D gene uncertain. The V and J ends lost 0 bases and 5 bases respectively, with 7 bases between them. The CDR3 spans 12 residues. Germline CDR1 and CDR2: GTSNPN and SVGIG (reference sequence).

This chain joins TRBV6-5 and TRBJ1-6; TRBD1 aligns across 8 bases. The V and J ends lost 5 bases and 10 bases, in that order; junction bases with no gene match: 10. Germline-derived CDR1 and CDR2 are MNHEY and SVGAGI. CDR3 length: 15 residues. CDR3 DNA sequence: TGTGCCAGCAGTCCCGACAGGGGAATAAGGTCACCCCTCCACTTT. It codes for CASSPDRGIRSPLHF.

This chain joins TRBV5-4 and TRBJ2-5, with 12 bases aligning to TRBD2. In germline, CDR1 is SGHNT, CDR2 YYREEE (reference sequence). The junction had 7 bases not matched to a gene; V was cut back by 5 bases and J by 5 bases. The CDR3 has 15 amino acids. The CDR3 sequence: CASRSSGGAMETQYF. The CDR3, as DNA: TGTGCCAGCAGATCTAGCGGGGGGGCCATGGAGACCCAGTACTTC.

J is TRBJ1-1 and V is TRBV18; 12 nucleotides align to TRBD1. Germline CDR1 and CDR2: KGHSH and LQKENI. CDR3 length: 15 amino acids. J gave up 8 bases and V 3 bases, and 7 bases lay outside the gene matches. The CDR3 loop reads CASSPSGTGGREAFF. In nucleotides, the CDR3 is TGTGCCAGCTCACCTTCCGGGACAGGGGGCCGGGAAGCTTTCTTT.

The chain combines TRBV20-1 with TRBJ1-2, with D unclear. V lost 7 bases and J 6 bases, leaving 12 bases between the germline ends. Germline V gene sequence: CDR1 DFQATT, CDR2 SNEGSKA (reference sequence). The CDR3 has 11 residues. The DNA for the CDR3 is TGCAGTGTGCGGAGGAAGAATGGCTACACCTTC. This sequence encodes CSVRRKNGYTF.

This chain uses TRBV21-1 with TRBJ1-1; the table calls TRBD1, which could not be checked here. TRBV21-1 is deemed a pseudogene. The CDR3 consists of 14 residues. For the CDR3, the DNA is TGTGCCAGCAGCAAAGAAAGAGGACAGGTCGAAGCTTTCTTT. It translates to CASSKERGQVEAFF.

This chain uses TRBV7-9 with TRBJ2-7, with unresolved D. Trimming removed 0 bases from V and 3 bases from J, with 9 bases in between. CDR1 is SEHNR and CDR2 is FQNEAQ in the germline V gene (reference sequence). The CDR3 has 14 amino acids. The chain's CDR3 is CASSLAEVLYEQYF. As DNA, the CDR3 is TGTGCCAGCAGCTTAGCAGAGGTCCTCTACGAGCAGTACTTC.

The CDR3 region is CASRVRRGLEQYF. CDR3 sequence (DNA): TGTGCCAGCAGGGTAAGGCGGGGACTGGAGCAGTACTTC. The chain combines TRBV28 with TRBJ2-7; D might be TRBD2 (6 bases). In germline, CDR1 is MDHEN, CDR2 SYDVKM. This CDR3 is 13 amino acids long. Trimming cost V 6 bases and J 7 bases, with 16 bases left between them.

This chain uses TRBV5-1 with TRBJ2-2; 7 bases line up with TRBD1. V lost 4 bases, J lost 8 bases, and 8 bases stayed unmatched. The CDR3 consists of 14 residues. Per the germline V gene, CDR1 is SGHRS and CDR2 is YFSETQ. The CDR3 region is CASSPGQPSGELFF. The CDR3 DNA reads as TGCGCCAGCAGCCCGGGACAGCCCTCGGGGGAGCTGTTTTTT.

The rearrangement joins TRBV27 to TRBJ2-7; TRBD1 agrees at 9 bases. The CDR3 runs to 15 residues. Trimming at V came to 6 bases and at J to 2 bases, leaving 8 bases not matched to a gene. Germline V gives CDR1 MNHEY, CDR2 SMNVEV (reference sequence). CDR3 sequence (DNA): TGTGCCAGCAGAGGGGGACAGGGTTTCACCTACGAGCAGTACTTC. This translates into CASRGGQGFTYEQYF.

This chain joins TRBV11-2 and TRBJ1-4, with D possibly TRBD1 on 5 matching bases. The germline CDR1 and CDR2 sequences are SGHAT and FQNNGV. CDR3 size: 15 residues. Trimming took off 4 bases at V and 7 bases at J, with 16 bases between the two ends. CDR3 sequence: CASSSQMGGSEKLFF. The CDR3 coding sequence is TGTGCCAGCAGCTCTCAGATGGGGGGATCTGAAAAACTGTTTTTT.

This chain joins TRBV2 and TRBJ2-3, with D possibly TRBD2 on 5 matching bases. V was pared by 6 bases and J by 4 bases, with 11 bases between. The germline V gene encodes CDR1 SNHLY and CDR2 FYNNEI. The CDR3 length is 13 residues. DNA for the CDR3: TGTGCCAGCAGGGGTCCCGGGGCAGATACGCAGTATTTT. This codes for CASRGPGADTQYF.

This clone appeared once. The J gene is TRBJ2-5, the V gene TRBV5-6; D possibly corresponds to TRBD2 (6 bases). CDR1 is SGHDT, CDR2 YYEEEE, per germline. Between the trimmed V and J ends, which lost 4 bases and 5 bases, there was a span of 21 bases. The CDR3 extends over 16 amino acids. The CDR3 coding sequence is TGTGCCAGCAGCCGAGGTCTGGGGCTAGCGTATGAGACCCAGTACTTC. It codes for CASSRGLGLAYETQYF. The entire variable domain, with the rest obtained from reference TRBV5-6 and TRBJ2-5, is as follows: DAGVTQSPTHLIKTRGQQVTLRCSPKSGHDTVSWYQQALGQGPQFIFQYYEEEERQRGNFPDRFSGHQFPNYSSELNVNALLLGDSALYLCASSRGLGLAYETQYFGPGTRLLVL.